The 22 T cell receptor beta chains reported below all come from one sample, sequenced in a study of T cell responses to AZD1222 COVID-19 vaccine. The repertoire was sequenced with immunoSEQ multiplex PCR; TCRdb's copy has only in-frame clones and lacks some. The sample holds 140,000 to 150,000 clones, about 90% seen once. This material consisted of peripheral blood, taken on day 0 of MenACWY control vaccination. All receptors derive from an adult in good health.

V is TRBV7-6 and J is TRBJ2-1, with TRBD2 matching over 11 bases. From germline, CDR1 is SGHVS and CDR2 FNYEAQ. V trimming: 4 bases; J trimming: 8 bases; junction bases outside the gene matches: 7. The CDR3 is made up of 15 amino acids. In DNA form, the CDR3 reads TGTGCCAGCAGCTCATTAGCGGGAGGGACCCATGAGCAGTTCTTC. Protein sequence: CASSSLAGGTHEQFF.

This chain joins TRBV18 and TRBJ1-3; 9 bases fit TRBD1. The CDR3 extends over 17 amino acids. V was pared by 1 base and J by 2 bases, with 6 bases of the junction left unmatched. Germline CDR1 and CDR2: KGHSH and LQKENI. CDR3 sequence (DNA): TGTGCCAGCTCACCACGAGGACAGGGGTTACCTGGAAACACCATATATTTT. It yields the protein CASSPRGQGLPGNTIYF.

In this sample, this clone turned up once. The rearrangement links TRBV9 to TRBJ1-1; TRBD1 is a possible D gene (5 bases). The CDR3 loop spans 15 amino acids. Per the germline V gene, CDR1 is SGDLS and CDR2 is YYNGEE. Trimming shortened V by 4 bases and J by 1 base, and 14 bases separated the two germline ends. In DNA form, the CDR3 reads TGTGCCAGCAGCCTAGGACATGGGGGGAACACTGAAGCTTTCTTT. It encodes CASSLGHGGNTEAFF.

The gene calls are TRBV19 and TRBJ1-3; D is unresolved. The V end lost 6 bases, the J end lost 2 bases, and 8 bases lay between the germline ends. The CDR3 length is 13 residues. The germline gives CDR1 LNHDA, CDR2 SQIVND (reference sequence). This CDR3 reads CASSLGTGNTIYF. Here the CDR3 DNA reads TGTGCCAGTAGCCTGGGGACTGGAAACACCATATATTTT.

This chain links TRBV2 with TRBJ1-3; 7 nucleotides line up with TRBD1. The CDR3 is made up of 14 amino acids. The germline gives CDR1 SNHLY, CDR2 FYNNEI. J was trimmed by 3 bases and V by 9 bases; bases with no gene match: 8. DNA for the CDR3: TGTGCCAGTTCGGGACAGAGGTTTGGAAACACCATATATTTT. This gives the protein CASSGQRFGNTIYF.

This chain links TRBV5-1 with TRBJ1-3; D is unresolved. This CDR3 comprises 16 residues. Per the germline V gene, CDR1 is SGHRS and CDR2 is YFSETQ. The germline V and J ends were trimmed by 0 bases and 2 bases, with 12 bases remaining between them. CDR3 in amino acids: CASSLDPGSTGNTIYF. Written as DNA, the CDR3 is TGCGCCAGCAGCTTGGACCCGGGATCGACTGGAAACACCATATATTTT.

The rearrangement links TRBV2 to TRBJ1-2; D may be TRBD1 (5 bases). From germline, CDR1 is SNHLY and CDR2 FYNNEI. Between the trimmed V and J ends, which lost 2 bases and 8 bases, there was a span of 15 bases. The CDR3 consists of 14 residues. Here the CDR3 reads CASSERRGVGGYTF. CDR3 nucleotides: TGTGCCAGCAGTGAACGGCGGGGGGTCGGCGGCTACACCTTC. Drawing the rest from reference TRBV2 and TRBJ1-2, the complete variable domain is EPEVTQTPSHQVTQMGQEVILRCVPISNHLYFYWYRQILGQKVEFLVSFYNNEISEKSEIFDDQFSVERPDGSNFTLKIRSTKLEDSAMYFCASSERRGVGGYTFGSGTRLTVV.

This clone was seen once. The chain joins TRBV5-4 to TRBJ2-7, with TRBD1 identical over 7 bases. The CDR3 is 14 amino acids. V lost 4 bases to trimming and J lost 7 bases; unmatched junction nucleotides: 11. The germline V gene encodes CDR1 SGHNT and CDR2 YYREEE (reference sequence). The CDR3 DNA sequence: TGTGCCAGCAGCATGGGATCAGGGGGTCGGGAGCAGTACTTC. It translates to CASSMGSGGREQYF.

The chain employs TRBV4-1 and TRBJ1-5; TRBD1 is a possible D gene (6 bases). Trimming pared 3 bases from V and 1 base from J, leaving 19 bases between. CDR3 length: 18 residues. Germline V gene data show CDR1 as MGHRA and CDR2 as YSYEKL. The CDR3 DNA sequence: TGCGCCAGCAGCCAGGAGATGGGGGCTCGGAGGAGCAATCAGCCCCAGCATTTT. This gives the protein CASSQEMGARRSNQPQHF.

The rearrangement uses TRBV18 and TRBJ1-5; 10 bases agree with TRBD1. Germline CDR1 reads KGHSH; CDR2 reads LQKENI. Trimming took 4 bases from V and 5 from J; bases not matched to a gene: 5. This CDR3 comprises 15 residues. CDR3 protein: CASSLLGTGDQPQHF. CDR3 nucleotides: TGTGCCAGCTCACTCCTCGGGACAGGGGATCAGCCCCAGCATTTT.

The rearrangement links TRBV28 to TRBJ2-5; D is unresolved. The germline CDR1 and CDR2 sequences are MDHEN and SYDVKM. The CDR3 has 11 residues. V shed 7 bases and J shed 5 bases, with 8 bases lying between them. CDR3 coding DNA: TGTGCCAGCATCGTCCGGGAGACCCAGTACTTC. Translated: CASIVRETQYF.

This clone was picked up a small number of times. The V call is TRBV2, the J call TRBJ2-7; 12 positions match TRBD2. Germline V gene data show CDR1 as SNHLY and CDR2 as FYNNEI. Losses at the gene ends were 6 bases for V and 4 bases for J; bases not matched to a gene: 7. The length of the CDR3 is 15 residues. CDR3 in DNA: TGTGCCAGCAGCGCTCCTAGCGGGAGGGCGTACGAGCAGTACTTC. Residues: CASSAPSGRAYEQYF.

The rearrangement joins TRBV4-1 to TRBJ1-1, with D tentatively TRBD1 (6 bases). Deletions cut 3 bases from V and 1 base from J, with 9 bases between. The CDR3 has 14 amino acids. Looked up from germline, CDR1 is MGHRA and CDR2 is YSYEKL. DNA of the CDR3: TGCGCCAGCAGCCAGCGGGACACGAACACTGAAGCTTTCTTT. Translated, it gives CASSQRDTNTEAFF.

This clone came up once. V is TRBV6-5 and J is TRBJ1-2; 8 bases map to TRBD1. The CDR3 is 14 residues long. The ends lost 5 bases at V and 4 bases at J; junction bases unmatched: 6. In germline, CDR1 is MNHEY, CDR2 SVGAGI. CDR3 sequence (DNA): TGTGCCAGCAGTCGCGCAGGGGGCGCCTATGGCTACACCTTC. Translated, it gives CASSRAGGAYGYTF.

The CDR3 DNA sequence: TGTGCCTGGAGTCGGGATAGCAATCAGCCCCAGCATTTT. This encodes CAWSRDSNQPQHF. The chain recombines TRBV30 with TRBJ1-5; D remains ambiguous. The CDR3 contains 13 residues. Germline CDR1 and CDR2: GTSNPN and SVGIG (reference sequence). Deletions cut 2 bases from V and 0 bases from J, with 5 bases between.

J is TRBJ2-7 and V is TRBV28; TRBD2 aligns across 10 bases. CDR3 size: 16 residues. Trimming removed 2 bases from V and 6 bases from J; junction bases left unmatched: 10. Germline lookup yields CDR1 MDHEN and CDR2 SYDVKM. CDR3 loop: CASSLGGAGGLAEQYF. In DNA, the CDR3 is TGTGCCAGCAGTTTAGGTGGAGCGGGAGGGTTGGCCGAGCAGTACTTC.

This clone appeared once. The chain uses TRBV6-5 and TRBJ1-3, with 7 bases matching TRBD1. The CDR3 is 15 residues long. V lost 5 bases and J lost 4; bases outside the gene matches: 8. CDR1 is MNHEY, CDR2 SVGAGI, per germline. CDR3 DNA: TGTGCCAGCAGTCCCACAGGGGACTCAGGAAACACCATATATTTT. Its translation is CASSPTGDSGNTIYF.

This chain links TRBV7-2 with TRBJ2-5; 7 bases are a match to TRBD2. This CDR3 has 15 amino acids. V dropped 0 bases and J dropped 4; count of bases not matched to a gene: 5. The germline gives CDR1 SGHTA, CDR2 FQGNSA. CDR3 coding DNA: TGTGCCAGCAGCTTAGCGAGGGGCGGGGGAGAGACCCAGTACTTC. Translated: CASSLARGGGETQYF.

The CDR3 protein is CASSQGRIDGYTF. CDR3 bases: TGTGCCAGCAGCCAAGGTAGGATCGATGGCTACACCTTC. The chain is built from TRBV3-1 (or the pseudogene TRBV3-2) and TRBJ1-2; D is uncertain. Germline V gives CDR1 LGHDT, CDR2 YNNKEL (reference sequence). V lost 1 base to trimming and J lost 6 bases, with 9 bases between them. The CDR3 totals 13 residues.

A single count supports this clone. V gene TRBV7-3 combines with J gene TRBJ1-6, with 7 bases that match TRBD1. Unmatched junction bases numbered 12, after V lost 6 bases and J lost 7 bases. Germline V CDR1 and CDR2: SGHTA, FQGTGA. The CDR3 totals 16 residues. The CDR3 region has the DNA TGTGCCAGCAGAATAATACAGGGGAGCCGGAATTCACCCCTCCACTTT. Protein: CASRIIQGSRNSPLHF.

The chain carries TRBV28 and TRBJ1-5; D gene unclear. This CDR3 is 19 amino acids long. Germline V gene sequence: CDR1 MDHEN, CDR2 SYDVKM. Trimming pared 3 bases from V and 4 bases from J, leaving 25 bases between. The CDR3, as DNA: TGTGCCAGCAGTTTTACTAAAATCCCGGGCCTGGTTACTAATCAGCCCCAGCATTTT. This gives the protein CASSFTKIPGLVTNQPQHF.

The chain is built from TRBV27 and TRBJ1-2; D ambiguous. This CDR3 is built from 13 residues. V lost 2 bases, J lost 2 bases, and 6 bases lay in between. Per germline, CDR1 MNHEY and CDR2 SMNVEV (reference sequence). In DNA, the CDR3 is TGTGCCAGCAGTTTAGGACTCAACTATGGCTACACCTTC. It translates to CASSLGLNYGYTF.